What follows are 7 T cell receptor beta chains derived from one specimen sequenced in a study of molecular identifiers for immune sequencing clone quantification. TCRdb reprocessed the PCR reads with MiXCR, giving one entry per CDR3 protein. The sample shows more than 550,000 distinct CDR3 sequences, roughly 25% of them seen only once. Source material: naive CD8+ T cells from blood, with Jurkat cell RNA spiked in. The subset: FACS-sorted CD8+CD4-CCR7+CD45RA+ naive T cells. Receptors were obtained from a human donor in good health. Some libraries in this study had Jurkat cell RNA spiked in.

The V gene is TRBV24-1, the J gene TRBJ2-1; unclear D gene. Trimming took 4 bases from V and 3 from J, leaving 12 bases between them. Per the germline V gene, CDR1 is KGHDR and CDR2 is SFDVKD. The CDR3 consists of 15 residues. The CDR3 loop reads CATSEDGRNYNEQFF. DNA for the CDR3: TGTGCCACCAGTGAGGACGGACGCAACTACAATGAGCAGTTCTTC.

Of note for this clonotype: This may arise from a read error, as a much more abundant clone is one base away. The J gene is TRBJ1-4, the V gene TRBV13; D is possibly TRBD1 (6 bases). CDR1 is PRHDT and CDR2 is FYEKMQ in the germline V gene (reference sequence). The CDR3 spans 15 residues. As DNA, the CDR3 is TGTGCCAGCAGCCTAGGGGGGGCAGCTAATGAAAAACTGTTTTTT. The encoded protein is CASSLGGAANEKLFF.

A remark on this clonotype: This may be a read error: a much more frequent sequence differs by one nucleotide. This sequence joins TRBV7-9 and TRBJ2-3, with D possibly matching TRBD1 (5 bases). The germline V and J ends were trimmed by 5 bases and 4 bases, with 16 bases remaining between them. The CDR3 runs to 15 residues. The germline gives CDR1 SEHNR, CDR2 FQNEAQ (reference sequence). As DNA, the CDR3 is TGTGCCAGCAGCCTAGAAGTCAGGGTGGCAGATACGCAGTATTTT. Translating it yields CASSLEVRVADTQYF.

Ten or more counts support this clonotype. The DNA for the CDR3 is TGTGCCAGCAGCCCTAGTCCGGGACAGGGCCTAAGCTCTGGGGCCAACGTCCTGACTTTC. Encoded protein: CASSPSPGQGLSSGANVLTF. This chain joins TRBV7-9 and TRBJ2-6, with 9 bases lining up with TRBD1. Germline CDR1 is SEHNR and CDR2 is FQNEAQ (reference sequence). V was clipped by 5 bases and J by 0 bases; unmatched bases: 14. The CDR3 has 20 amino acids.

This chain uses TRBV6-1 with TRBJ2-7, with a weak D call TRBD1 (6 bases). The CDR3 extends over 14 amino acids. Trimming shortened V by 0 bases and J by 6 bases, and 12 bases separated the two germline ends. Germline CDR1 MNHNS, CDR2 SASEGT. The CDR3 is CASSEAPRGSEQYF. The CDR3 DNA sequence: TGTGCCAGCAGTGAAGCGCCCAGGGGCTCCGAGCAGTACTTC.

This chain joins TRBV6-5 and TRBJ2-7, with a possible D match to TRBD1 (6 bases). V lost 0 bases to trimming and J lost 6 bases, with 9 bases between them. CDR1 is MNHEY, CDR2 SVGAGI, per germline. The CDR3 length is 13 residues. Here the CDR3 reads CASSYSQGSEQYF. CDR3 in DNA: TGTGCCAGCAGTTACTCCCAGGGGAGCGAGCAGTACTTC.

V usage is TRBV6-2 or TRBV6-3 and J usage is TRBJ2-2, with 9 bases identical to TRBD2. The length of the CDR3 is 19 residues. CDR1 and CDR2 from the germline V gene are MNHEY and SVGEGT. Unmatched junction bases numbered 18, after V lost 5 bases and J lost 5 bases. CDR3 coding DNA: TGTGCCAGCAGTACCCCGTCGTCCCTTAGCGGGAGATGGACCGGGGAGCTGTTTTTT. Translating it yields CASSTPSSLSGRWTGELFF.